This entry lists 20 T cell receptor beta chains sequenced from one sample in a study of cytomegalovirus exposure and HLA in healthy donors. PCR employed 60 Vbeta and 13 Jbeta primers. Assay: immunoSEQ multiplex PCR; the TCRdb copy retains only in-frame clones and omits some. This sample has 90,000 to 140,000 clones; 13% to 15% occur once, and the top ten carry 0.83%. Material for sequencing was PBMCs. The receptor source for this set is a female donor in good health and CMV-seronegative.

The table lists this clone with a few counts. The chain uses TRBV10-3 and TRBJ1-5; maybe TRBD1 (5 bases). CDR3 length equals 15 residues. CDR1 is ENHRY, CDR2 SYGVKD, per germline. The ends were cut back, 4 bases at V and 0 bases at J, with 10 bases in the middle. The CDR3 bases are TGTGCCATCAGTGGGGGCAGTAATAGCAATCAGCCCCAGCATTTT. Its translation: CAISGGSNSNQPQHF.

This clone has a handful of counts. V and J are TRBV29-1 and TRBJ2-3; D unresolved. With 7 bases removed from V and 1 base from J, the gap between germline ends came to 6 bases. Germline V gives CDR1 SQVTM, CDR2 ANQGSEA. CDR3 size: 11 residues. The CDR3 sequence is CSGSRTDTQYF. The CDR3 DNA follows: TGCAGCGGGAGCCGCACAGATACGCAGTATTTT.

This chain joins TRBV6-5 and TRBJ1-1, with a weak D call TRBD1 (6 bases). Germline CDR1 and CDR2: MNHEY and SVGAGI. This CDR3 has 13 amino acids. Trimming took 8 bases from V and 0 from J, leaving 10 bases between them. CDR3 in DNA: TGTGCCAGCTGGGGGACACTGAACACTGAAGCTTTCTTT. Translated: CASWGTLNTEAFF.

This chain connects TRBV28 to TRBJ2-7; a weak D match, TRBD1 (6 bases). Looked up from germline, CDR1 is MDHEN and CDR2 is SYDVKM. CDR3 size: 12 residues. V gave up 10 bases and J gave up 3 bases, with 13 bases separating them. CDR3 in DNA: TGTGCCACCCGGGACACGTTCTACGAGCAGTACTTC. The encoded protein is CATRDTFYEQYF.

The chain joins TRBV25-1 to TRBJ2-1; TRBD2 matches at 7 bases. V dropped 6 bases and J dropped 1; count of bases not matched to a gene: 15. Looked up from germline, CDR1 is MGHDK and CDR2 is SYGVNS. The CDR3 covers 18 residues. As DNA, the CDR3 is TGTGCCAGCAGGATCTCTAGCGGAGGAGGTTTGTCCTACAATGAGCAGTTCTTC. As protein: CASRISSGGGLSYNEQFF. The full variable domain, with the rest looked up from reference TRBV25-1 and TRBJ2-1, is EADIYQTPRYLVIGTGKKITLECSQTMGHDKMYWYQQDPGMELHLIHYSYGVNSTEKGDLSSESTVSRIRTEHFPLTLESARPSHTSQYLCASRISSGGGLSYNEQFFGPGTRLTVL.

The gene calls are TRBV29-1 and TRBJ1-1; 7 nucleotides align to TRBD1. Trimming took 6 bases from V and 0 from J; bases not matched to a gene: 10. This CDR3 spans 15 amino acids. Germline V gene sequence: CDR1 SQVTM, CDR2 ANQGSEA. CDR3 nucleotide sequence: TGCAGCGTCTTCGGCAGGGGGTTACTGAACACTGAAGCTTTCTTT. Amino acid sequence: CSVFGRGLLNTEAFF.

This clone was counted only a few times. The chain has TRBV6-6 and TRBJ1-2; TRBD1 matches 9 bases. Germline CDR1 reads MNHNY; CDR2 reads SVGAGI (reference sequence). The CDR3 covers 13 residues. V was pared by 6 bases and J by 8 bases, with 7 bases of the junction left unmatched. The CDR3 loop is CASREGTGFGYTF. The CDR3 DNA sequence: TGTGCCAGCAGGGAGGGGACAGGGTTCGGCTACACCTTC.

A few counts support this clone. V is TRBV7-2 and J is TRBJ2-2; TRBD1 matches 8 bases. Germline CDR1 and CDR2: SGHTA and FQGNSA. The CDR3 is made up of 15 amino acids. With V trimmed by 1 base and J by 5 bases, 3 bases remained unmatched. CDR3 in amino acids: CASSLVQGATGELFF. The CDR3, as DNA: TGTGCCAGCAGCTTAGTTCAGGGGGCAACCGGGGAGCTGTTTTTT. Drawing the rest from reference TRBV7-2 and TRBJ2-2, the complete variable domain is GAGVSQSPSNKVTEKGKDVELRCDPISGHTALYWYRQSLGQGLEFLIYFQGNSAPDKSGLPSDRFSAERTGGSVSTLTIQRTQQEDSAVYLCASSLVQGATGELFFGEGSRLTVL.

This clone was observed a handful of times. The chain recombines TRBV15 with TRBJ2-7; D remains ambiguous. Germline V CDR1 and CDR2: LNHNV, YYDKDF (reference sequence). V lost 0 bases, J lost 5 bases, and 11 bases lay in between. This CDR3 has 14 amino acids. The DNA of the CDR3 is TGTGCCACCAGCAGAGATTTTCTAGACGACGAGCAGTACTTC. This encodes CATSRDFLDDEQYF. The variable domain in full, with the rest retrieved from reference TRBV15 and TRBJ2-7, is DAMVIQNPRYQVTQFGKPVTLSCSQTLNHNVMYWYQQKSSQAPKLLFHYYDKDFNNEADTPDNFQSRRPNTSFCFLDIRSPGLGDTAMYLCATSRDFLDDEQYFGPGTRLTVT.

The chain combines TRBV5-4 with TRBJ2-1, with 8 bases aligning to TRBD1. The CDR3 is made up of 14 amino acids. With 0 bases clipped from V and 7 bases from J, the junction kept 3 bases outside the gene matches. Germline loops: CDR1 SGHNT, CDR2 YYREEE (reference sequence). CDR3 amino acids: CASSLDRGNNEQFF. In DNA, the CDR3 is TGTGCCAGCAGCTTGGACAGGGGGAATAATGAGCAGTTCTTC.

This clone was seen a handful of times. The CDR3 region is CASSPNMIAGAGGEQFF. The DNA of the CDR3 is TGCGCCAGCAGCCCCAACATGATAGCGGGAGCCGGTGGTGAGCAGTTCTTC. The J gene is TRBJ2-1, the V gene TRBV4-3; 9 bases match TRBD2. CDR3 length equals 17 residues. CDR1 and CDR2 from the germline V gene are LGHNA and YSLEER. The V gene end was trimmed by 4 bases and the J gene end by 9 bases; junction bases not matched to a gene: 16.

The sample holds a few counts of this clone. The chain is built from TRBV27 and TRBJ1-2; the match to TRBD1 covers 10 bases. The V gene's germline CDR1 is MNHEY and CDR2 SMNVEV (reference sequence). Trimming took 4 bases from V and 8 from J; bases not matched to a gene: 7. This CDR3 is built from 14 residues. CDR3 sequence (DNA): TGTGCCAGCAGTTCCGCCGGGACAGGGGACGGCTACACCTTC. As protein: CASSSAGTGDGYTF.

This clone was found a few times. The rearrangement links TRBV2 to TRBJ2-3, with TRBD2 matching over 8 bases. The trim removed 3 bases at V and 3 bases at J, leaving 2 bases unmatched. The length of the CDR3 is 14 residues. Germline V gene sequence: CDR1 SNHLY, CDR2 FYNNEI. The CDR3 spells CASSDSGDTDTQYF. The CDR3 region has the DNA TGTGCCAGCAGTGATAGCGGGGATACAGATACGCAGTATTTT.

This clone has just a few counts. This chain connects TRBV5-4 to TRBJ1-3; 10 nucleotides match TRBD1. CDR1 and CDR2 from the germline V gene are SGHNT and YYREEE (reference sequence). The CDR3 consists of 14 residues. With 3 bases clipped from V and 8 bases from J, the junction kept 5 bases outside the gene matches. The CDR3 DNA is TGTGCCAGCAGCTCCCGGGACAGGGGTGACACCATATATTTT. Amino acid sequence: CASSSRDRGDTIYF.

V and J are TRBV27 and TRBJ2-7; D possibly corresponds to TRBD2 (6 bases). The V end was cut by 6 bases, the J end by 4 bases, with 22 bases between. The CDR3 is made up of 16 amino acids. The germline V gene encodes CDR1 MNHEY and CDR2 SMNVEV (reference sequence). The CDR3 reads CASSQNRRGPAYEQYF. The DNA for the CDR3 is TGTGCCAGCAGCCAGAACAGGAGGGGACCAGCATACGAGCAGTACTTC.

This chain connects TRBV7-2 to TRBJ2-7, with 15 bases aligning to TRBD2. The V gene end was trimmed by 5 bases and the J gene end by 6 bases; junction bases not matched to a gene: 5. The CDR3 is 15 amino acids. Germline lookup yields CDR1 SGHTA and CDR2 FQGNSA. The CDR3 here is CASSTGLAGGAEQYF. Here the CDR3 DNA reads TGTGCCAGCAGCACAGGACTAGCGGGAGGGGCCGAGCAGTACTTC.

This chain connects TRBV7-3 to TRBJ2-1, with 7 nucleotides matching TRBD2. Unmatched junction bases numbered 4, after V lost 4 bases and J lost 13 bases. The CDR3 totals 11 residues. Looked up from germline, CDR1 is SGHTA and CDR2 is FQGTGA. The CDR3 here is CASSSAGPQFF. The CDR3 DNA reads TGTGCCAGCAGCTCAGCGGGACCTCAGTTCTTC.

The chain is built from TRBV9 and TRBJ2-5; weak D call: TRBD2 (6 bases). The CDR3 extends over 15 amino acids. V was pared by 0 bases and J by 2 bases, with 11 bases between. From germline, CDR1 is SGDLS and CDR2 YYNGEE. DNA for the CDR3: TGTGCCAGCAGCGTAGCGCCCGGGGGACAAGAGACCCAGTACTTC. Residues: CASSVAPGGQETQYF.

The chain links TRBV7-9 to TRBJ2-5; possible D gene TRBD1, 6 bases. The CDR3 totals 14 residues. The V end was cut by 5 bases, the J end by 4 bases, with 14 bases between. Germline V gene lookup returns CDR1 SEHNR and CDR2 FQNEAQ (reference sequence). The CDR3 loop is CASSIRRGAETQYF. The CDR3 DNA follows: TGTGCCAGCAGCATTCGCAGGGGAGCAGAGACCCAGTACTTC.

The chain is built from TRBV28 and TRBJ2-7; possible D gene TRBD2, 6 bases. The CDR3 totals 16 residues. V lost 3 bases and J lost 0, with 15 bases in between. Looked up from germline, CDR1 is MDHEN and CDR2 is SYDVKM. As DNA, the CDR3 is TGTGCCAGCAGTTTCTATCTCCGGGAGAGCTCCTACGAGCAGTACTTC. Its protein product is CASSFYLRESSYEQYF.